These 14 T cell receptor beta chains originate from one sample sequenced in a study of T cell responses to AZD1222 COVID-19 vaccine. TCRdb's table, derived via immunoSEQ multiplex PCR, lists solely in-frame clones and lacks some. The top ten hold 26% of the sample, which has 180,000 or so clones, around 90% seen once. Sequenced material: peripheral blood, taken 28 days after the second AZD1222 dose. The receptor set was obtained from an adult who received the AZD1222 COVID-19 vaccine.

J is TRBJ2-1 and V is TRBV27; 8 nucleotides line up with TRBD1. Germline trimming cut 3 bases from V and 13 bases from J; bases unmatched to any gene: 17. Germline V gene data show CDR1 as MNHEY and CDR2 as SMNVEV (reference sequence). The CDR3 totals 16 residues. CDR3 DNA: TGTGCCAGCAGTTTGTTGGACAGGGTTCTAGCTAATGGTCAGTTCTTC. The encoded protein is CASSLLDRVLANGQFF.

The chain links TRBV12-3 or TRBV12-4 to TRBJ2-1; no clear D gene. The CDR3 totals 11 residues. Trimming removed 1 base from V and 8 bases from J, with 3 bases in between. The CDR3 loop is CASSLEHEQFF. CDR3 in DNA: TGTGCCAGCAGTTTAGAACATGAGCAGTTCTTC.

The chain employs TRBV18 and TRBJ2-1; D remains unclear. This CDR3 has 15 amino acids. With 0 bases removed from V and 2 bases from J, the gap between germline ends came to 8 bases. Germline V gene lookup returns CDR1 KGHSH and CDR2 LQKENI. CDR3 residues: CASSPPAQTYNEQFF. In DNA, the CDR3 is TGTGCCAGCTCACCACCAGCACAGACCTACAATGAGCAGTTCTTC.

The genes are TRBV12-3 or TRBV12-4 and TRBJ2-7; no definite D call. Trimming cost V 5 bases and J 6 bases, with 11 bases left between them. The CDR3 loop spans 12 amino acids. CDR3 region: CASSVRKGEQYF. The DNA for the CDR3 is TGTGCCAGCAGTGTAAGAAAGGGCGAGCAGTACTTC.

The chain links TRBV5-4 to TRBJ2-7; either TRBD1 or TRBD2 may fit D (6 bases each). This CDR3 is built from 14 residues. The V gene lost 4 bases and the J gene lost 6 bases, with 17 bases spanning the gap. The germline V gene has CDR1 SGHNT and CDR2 YYREEE (reference sequence). The CDR3, as DNA: TGTGCCAGCAGCACCCCGACAGGAGGGAGCGAGCAGTACTTC. Encoded protein: CASSTPTGGSEQYF.

The CDR3 nucleotides read TGTGCCAGCAGCCGGGAAGGGGTGAACACTGAAGCTTTCTTT. It yields the protein CASSREGVNTEAFF. The chain recombines TRBV9 with TRBJ1-1; tentatively, D is TRBD1 (5 bases). V lost 4 bases to trimming and J lost 0 bases, with 10 bases between them. Germline V gene data show CDR1 as SGDLS and CDR2 as YYNGEE. This CDR3 region has 14 residues.

This chain links TRBV11-2 with TRBJ2-1, with D uncertain. The ends were cut back, 0 bases at V and 7 bases at J, with 10 bases in the middle. This CDR3 comprises 14 residues. Looked up from germline, CDR1 is SGHAT and CDR2 is FQNNGV. CDR3 loop: CASSLDLLGNEQFF. As DNA, the CDR3 is TGTGCCAGCAGCTTAGACCTCTTAGGGAATGAGCAGTTCTTC.

V gene TRBV18 combines with J gene TRBJ1-4; a weak D match, TRBD1 (5 bases). This CDR3 has 16 amino acids. Trimming removed 6 bases at V and 5 bases at J, with 19 bases between. The V gene's germline CDR1 is KGHSH and CDR2 LQKENI. This CDR3 is CASSGLTGTKNEKLFF. The CDR3 coding sequence is TGTGCCAGCTCGGGCCTCACGGGGACGAAGAATGAAAAACTGTTTTTT.

This clone has a single count. The chain uses TRBV11-2 and TRBJ2-2; TRBD2 matches 7 bases. Germline CDR1 reads SGHAT; CDR2 reads FQNNGV. This CDR3 contains 14 residues. The V gene end was trimmed by 5 bases and the J gene end by 3 bases; junction bases not matched to a gene: 3. The CDR3 is CASSPRGDTGELFF. The DNA for the CDR3 is TGTGCCAGCAGCCCCCGGGGGGACACCGGGGAGCTGTTTTTT.

The rearrangement joins TRBV18 to TRBJ2-2; tentatively, D is TRBD2 (5 bases). CDR1 and CDR2 (germline): KGHSH, LQKENI. V was pared by 6 bases and J by 2 bases, with 13 bases between. The CDR3 sequence is 15 residues long. The CDR3 DNA reads TGTGCCAGCTCGTACAGCGGAGCCAACACCGGGGAGCTGTTTTTT. This translates into CASSYSGANTGELFF.

The chain has TRBV18 and TRBJ2-7; 8 bases align to TRBD2. V dropped 6 bases and J dropped 5; count of bases not matched to a gene: 9. Germline loops: CDR1 KGHSH, CDR2 LQKENI. CDR3 length: 14 amino acids. CDR3 residues: CASSPLSGSDEQYF. CDR3 sequence (DNA): TGTGCCAGCTCCCCGCTGAGCGGGAGCGACGAGCAGTACTTC.

The V and J genes are TRBV19 and TRBJ2-2, with 7 bases matching TRBD1. Germline V gene lookup returns CDR1 LNHDA and CDR2 SQIVND (reference sequence). CDR3 length equals 15 residues. V lost 4 bases and J lost 0; bases outside the gene matches: 2. The DNA of the CDR3 is TGTGCCAGTAGTAAGGGGACAGCGAACACCGGGGAGCTGTTTTTT. As protein: CASSKGTANTGELFF.

The rearrangement joins TRBV5-5 to TRBJ1-5; the match to TRBD1 covers 9 bases. The CDR3 runs 15 residues. V lost 3 bases, J lost 6 bases, and 7 bases stayed unmatched. CDR1 is SGHKS and CDR2 is YYEKEE in the germline V gene (reference sequence). The CDR3 coding sequence is TGTGCCAGCAGCTCAGGACAGGGGTCGGCTCAGCCCCAGCATTTT. Translation: CASSSGQGSAQPQHF.

This clone was recorded only once. This chain joins TRBV2 and TRBJ2-7, with 9 bases identical to TRBD1. Germline CDR1 is SNHLY and CDR2 is FYNNEI. V shed 10 bases and J 2 bases; nucleotides not matched to a gene: 6. This CDR3 contains 13 residues. The CDR3 loop reads CANRRQGAYEQYF. The DNA of the CDR3 is TGTGCCAACAGAAGACAGGGGGCCTACGAGCAGTACTTC.